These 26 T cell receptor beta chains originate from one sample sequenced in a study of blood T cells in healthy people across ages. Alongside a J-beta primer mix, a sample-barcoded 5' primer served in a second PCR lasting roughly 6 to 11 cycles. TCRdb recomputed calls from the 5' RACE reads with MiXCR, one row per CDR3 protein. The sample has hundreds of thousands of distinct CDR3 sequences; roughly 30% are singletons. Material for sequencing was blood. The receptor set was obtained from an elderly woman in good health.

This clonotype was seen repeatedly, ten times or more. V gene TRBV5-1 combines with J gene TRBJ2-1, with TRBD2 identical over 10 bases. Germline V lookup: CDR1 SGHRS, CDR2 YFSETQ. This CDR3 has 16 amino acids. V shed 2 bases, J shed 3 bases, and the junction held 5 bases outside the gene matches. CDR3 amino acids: CASSFLPSGGYNEQFF. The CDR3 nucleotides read TGCGCCAGCAGCTTTTTACCTAGCGGGGGCTACAATGAGCAGTTCTTC.

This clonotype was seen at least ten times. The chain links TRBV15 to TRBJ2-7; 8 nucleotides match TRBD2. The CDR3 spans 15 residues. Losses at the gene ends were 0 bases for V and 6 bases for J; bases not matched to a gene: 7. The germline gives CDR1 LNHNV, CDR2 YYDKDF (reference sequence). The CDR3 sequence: CATSRDRSGGREQYF. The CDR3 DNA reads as TGTGCCACCAGCAGAGATAGGAGCGGGGGTCGCGAGCAGTACTTC.

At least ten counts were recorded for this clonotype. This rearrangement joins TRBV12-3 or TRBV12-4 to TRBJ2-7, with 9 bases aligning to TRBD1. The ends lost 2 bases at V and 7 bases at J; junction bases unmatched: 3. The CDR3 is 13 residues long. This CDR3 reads CASSLPGQGEQYF. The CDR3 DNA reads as TGTGCCAGCAGTTTACCGGGACAGGGAGAGCAGTACTTC.

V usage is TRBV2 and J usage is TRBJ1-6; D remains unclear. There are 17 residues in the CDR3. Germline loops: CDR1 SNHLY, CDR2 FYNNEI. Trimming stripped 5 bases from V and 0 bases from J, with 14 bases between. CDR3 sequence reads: CASSKRQASSYNSPLHF. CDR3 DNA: TGTGCCAGCAGTAAACGGCAGGCTAGCTCCTATAATTCACCCCTCCACTTT. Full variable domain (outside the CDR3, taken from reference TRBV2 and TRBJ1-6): EPEVTQTPSHQVTQMGQEVILRCVPISNHLYFYWYRQILGQKVEFLVSFYNNEISEKSEIFDDQFSVERPDGSNFTLKIRSTKLEDSAMYFCASSKRQASSYNSPLHFGNGTRLTVT.

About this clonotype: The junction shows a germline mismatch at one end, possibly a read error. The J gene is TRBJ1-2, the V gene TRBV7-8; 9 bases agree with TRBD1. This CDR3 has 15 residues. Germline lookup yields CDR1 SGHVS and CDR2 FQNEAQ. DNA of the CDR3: TGTTCCAGCAGCTCAGGGACAGGGATAGTTCGCGGCTACACCTTC. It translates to CSSSSGTGIVRGYTF.

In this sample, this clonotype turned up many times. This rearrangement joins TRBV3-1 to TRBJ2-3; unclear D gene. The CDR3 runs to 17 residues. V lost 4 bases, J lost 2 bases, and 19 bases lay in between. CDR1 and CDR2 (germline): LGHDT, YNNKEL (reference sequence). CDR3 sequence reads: CASSRISRPNPTDTQYF. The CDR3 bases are TGTGCCAGCAGCCGTATTTCCCGGCCAAACCCCACAGATACGCAGTATTTT.

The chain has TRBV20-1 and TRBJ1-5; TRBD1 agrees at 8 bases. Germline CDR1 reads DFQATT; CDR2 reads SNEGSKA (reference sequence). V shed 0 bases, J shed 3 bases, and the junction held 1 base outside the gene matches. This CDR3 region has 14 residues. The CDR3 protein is CSAREGQANQPQHF. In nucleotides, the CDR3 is TGCAGTGCTAGAGAGGGACAGGCCAATCAGCCCCAGCATTTT.

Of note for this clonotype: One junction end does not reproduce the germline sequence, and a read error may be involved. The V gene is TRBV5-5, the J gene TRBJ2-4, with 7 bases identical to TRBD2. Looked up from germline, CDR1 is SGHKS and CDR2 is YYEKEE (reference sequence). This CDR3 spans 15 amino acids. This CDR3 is CASSPEGRGFGEQYF. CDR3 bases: TGTGCCAGCAGTCCAGAGGGGCGGGGGTTTGGCGAGCAGTACTTT.

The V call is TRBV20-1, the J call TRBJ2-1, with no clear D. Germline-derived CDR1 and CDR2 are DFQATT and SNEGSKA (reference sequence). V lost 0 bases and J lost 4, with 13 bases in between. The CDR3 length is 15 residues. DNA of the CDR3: TGCAGTGCTAGAGATCGAAAGAAGGGATACAATGAGCAGTTCTTC. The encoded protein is CSARDRKKGYNEQFF.

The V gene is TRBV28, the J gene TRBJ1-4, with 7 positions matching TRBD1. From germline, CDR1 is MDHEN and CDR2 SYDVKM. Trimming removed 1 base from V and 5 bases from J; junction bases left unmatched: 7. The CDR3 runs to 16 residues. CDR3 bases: TGTGCCAGCAGTTTATTTGAGACAGGGCAAAATGAAAAACTGTTTTTT. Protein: CASSLFETGQNEKLFF.

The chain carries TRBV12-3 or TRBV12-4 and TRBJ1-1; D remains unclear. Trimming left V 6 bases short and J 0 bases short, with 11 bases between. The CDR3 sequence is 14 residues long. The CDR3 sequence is CASRSDGLNTEAFF. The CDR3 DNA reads TGTGCCAGCAGGTCGGACGGTTTGAACACTGAAGCTTTCTTT.

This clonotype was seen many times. The CDR3 here is CASSQGLIETYEQYF. The CDR3 DNA follows: TGCGCCAGCAGCCAAGGCCTGATTGAGACCTACGAGCAGTACTTC. The rearrangement uses TRBV4-1 and TRBJ2-7; no reliable D call. V lost 1 base and J lost 2, with 12 bases in between. The CDR3 covers 15 residues. The germline V gene encodes CDR1 MGHRA and CDR2 YSYEKL.

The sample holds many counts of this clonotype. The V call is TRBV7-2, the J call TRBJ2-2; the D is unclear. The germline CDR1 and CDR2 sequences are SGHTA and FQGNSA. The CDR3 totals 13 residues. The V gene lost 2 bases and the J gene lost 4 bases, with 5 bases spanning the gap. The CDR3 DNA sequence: TGTGCCAGCAGCTTACAGTCCACCGGGGAGCTGTTTTTT. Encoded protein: CASSLQSTGELFF.

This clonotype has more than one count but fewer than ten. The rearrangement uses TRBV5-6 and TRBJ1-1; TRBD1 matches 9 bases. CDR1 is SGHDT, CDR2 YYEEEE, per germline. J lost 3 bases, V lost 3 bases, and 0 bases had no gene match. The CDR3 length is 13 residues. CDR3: CASSYRGHTEAFF. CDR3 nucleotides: TGTGCCAGCAGCTACAGGGGGCACACTGAAGCTTTCTTT.

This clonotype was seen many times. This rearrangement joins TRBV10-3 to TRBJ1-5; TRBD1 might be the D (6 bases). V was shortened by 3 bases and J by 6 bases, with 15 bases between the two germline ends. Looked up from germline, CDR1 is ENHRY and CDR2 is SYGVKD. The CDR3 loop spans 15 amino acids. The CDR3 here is CAISDSGGGGQPQHF. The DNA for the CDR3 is TGTGCCATCAGTGATTCGGGGGGCGGTGGTCAGCCCCAGCATTTT.

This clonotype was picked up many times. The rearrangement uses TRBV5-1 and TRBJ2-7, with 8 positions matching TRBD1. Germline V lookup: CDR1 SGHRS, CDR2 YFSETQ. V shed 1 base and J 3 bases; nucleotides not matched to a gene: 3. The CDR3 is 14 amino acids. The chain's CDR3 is CASSLRGQDYEQYF. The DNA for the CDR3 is TGCGCCAGCAGCTTGAGGGGACAGGACTACGAGCAGTACTTC.

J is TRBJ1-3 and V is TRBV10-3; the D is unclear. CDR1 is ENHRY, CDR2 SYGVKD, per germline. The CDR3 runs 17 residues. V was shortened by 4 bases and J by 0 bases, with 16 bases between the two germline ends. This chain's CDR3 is CAISVEVDLSSGNTIYF. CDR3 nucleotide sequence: TGTGCCATCAGTGTGGAGGTGGACTTGAGCTCTGGAAACACCATATATTTT.

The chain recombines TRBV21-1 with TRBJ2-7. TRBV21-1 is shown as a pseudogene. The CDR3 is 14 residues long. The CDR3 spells CASSKDWPFYEQYF. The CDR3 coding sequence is TGTGCCAGCAGCAAAGACTGGCCATTCTACGAGCAGTACTTC.

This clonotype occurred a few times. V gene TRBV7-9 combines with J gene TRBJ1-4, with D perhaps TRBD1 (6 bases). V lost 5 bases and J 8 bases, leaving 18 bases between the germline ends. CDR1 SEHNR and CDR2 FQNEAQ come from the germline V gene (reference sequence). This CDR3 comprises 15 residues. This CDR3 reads CASSPGGQVGEKLFF. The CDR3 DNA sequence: TGTGCCAGCAGCCCCGGGGGCCAGGTTGGGGAAAAACTGTTTTTT.

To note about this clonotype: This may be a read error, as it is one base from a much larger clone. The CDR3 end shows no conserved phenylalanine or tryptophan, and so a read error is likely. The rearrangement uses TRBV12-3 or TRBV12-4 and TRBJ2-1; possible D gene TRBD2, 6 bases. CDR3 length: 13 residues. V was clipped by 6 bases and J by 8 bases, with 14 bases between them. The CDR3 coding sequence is TGTGCCAGCAGGCAAGGGACTGAAGATGAGCAGTTCTTA. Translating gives CASRQGTEDEQFL.

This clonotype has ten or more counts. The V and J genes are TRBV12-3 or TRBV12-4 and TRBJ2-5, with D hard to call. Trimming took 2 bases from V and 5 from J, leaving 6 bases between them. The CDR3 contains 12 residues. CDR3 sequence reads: CASSLKVETQYF. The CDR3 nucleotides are TGTGCCAGCAGTTTAAAGGTGGAGACCCAGTACTTC.

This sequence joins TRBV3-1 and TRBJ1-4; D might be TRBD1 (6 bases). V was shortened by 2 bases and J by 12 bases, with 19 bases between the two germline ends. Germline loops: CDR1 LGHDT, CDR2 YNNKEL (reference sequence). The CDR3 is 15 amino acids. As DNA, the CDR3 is TGTGCCAGCAGCCAAAAGCAACAGGGAAGGGGCGAACTGTTTTTT. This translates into CASSQKQQGRGELFF. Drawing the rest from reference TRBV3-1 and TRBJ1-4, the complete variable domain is DTAVSQTPKYLVTQMGNDKSIKCEQNLGHDTMYWYKQDSKKFLKIMFSYNNKELIINETVPNRFSPKSPDKAHLNLHINSLELGDSAVYFCASSQKQQGRGELFFGSGTQLSVL.

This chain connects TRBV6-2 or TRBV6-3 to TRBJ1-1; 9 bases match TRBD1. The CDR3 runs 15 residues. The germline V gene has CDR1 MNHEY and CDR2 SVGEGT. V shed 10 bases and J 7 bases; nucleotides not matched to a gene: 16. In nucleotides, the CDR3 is TGTGCCAACGCTACAGGGGGCTATCGGAGGAGTGAAGCTTTCTTT. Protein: CANATGGYRRSEAFF.

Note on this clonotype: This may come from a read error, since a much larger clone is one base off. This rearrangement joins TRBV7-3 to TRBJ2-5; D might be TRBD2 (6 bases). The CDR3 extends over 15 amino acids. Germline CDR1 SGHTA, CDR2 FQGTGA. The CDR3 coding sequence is TGTGCCAGCAGCTTAGGCGGGGTTCTCCAAGAGACCCAGGACTTC. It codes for CASSLGGVLQETQDF.

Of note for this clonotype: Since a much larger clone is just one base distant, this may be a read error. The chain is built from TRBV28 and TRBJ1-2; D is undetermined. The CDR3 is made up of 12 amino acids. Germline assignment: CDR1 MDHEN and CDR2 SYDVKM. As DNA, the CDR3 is TGTGCCGGCAGTGCGACTAACTATGGCTACACCTTC. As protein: CAGSATNYGYTF.

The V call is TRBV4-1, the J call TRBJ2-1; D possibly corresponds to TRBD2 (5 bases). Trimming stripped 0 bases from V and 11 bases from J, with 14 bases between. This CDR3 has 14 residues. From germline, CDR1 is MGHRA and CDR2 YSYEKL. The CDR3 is CASSQDPVRTQQFF. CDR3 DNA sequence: TGCGCCAGCAGCCAAGATCCCGTACGGACTCAGCAGTTCTTC.